These T cell receptor beta chains were read from a single sample in a study of cytomegalovirus exposure and HLA in healthy donors. Sequencing was performed with immunoSEQ multiplex PCR; in TCRdb, only in-frame clones are kept and a portion is missing. The sample carries around 180,000 clones, less than 85% recorded once. Sequencing input: PBMCs. Receptors were obtained from a man between 35 and 55 years old in good health and CMV-seronegative. The CDR3 runs from the conserved cysteine through the conserved F or W. A D gene is named only where the DNA matches it firmly. The size entry is marked missing in some rows and otherwise reads once, few, many or a size class.

CDR3 DNA: TGCAGCGTGGATGGCCTAGCGGGGGAACGAAGCTCCTACAATGAGCAGTTCTTC; CDR3 protein: CSVDGLAGERSSYNEQFF; V gene: TRBV29-1; D gene: TRBD2; J gene: TRBJ2-1; clone size: .
CDR3 DNA: TGTGCCAGCAGTAAGACAGGGGACAGCTCCTACAATGAGCAGTTCTTC; CDR3 protein: CASSKTGDSSYNEQFF; V gene: TRBV27; D gene: TRBD1; J gene: TRBJ2-1; clone size: once
CDR3 DNA: TGTGCCAGCAGCCATAGTAGCTCCCCCCAAGAGACCCAGTACTTC; CDR3 protein: CASSHSSSPQETQYF; V gene: TRBV4-2; D gene: .; J gene: TRBJ2-5; clone size: .
CDR3 DNA: TGTGCCAGCAAAGAGGACAGCTATAGCAATCAGCCCCAGCATTTT; CDR3 protein: CASKEDSYSNQPQHF; V gene: TRBV2; D gene: .; J gene: TRBJ1-5; clone size: .
CDR3 DNA: TGTGCCAGCAGCCAGGGGGGGTTTAGCGGGAAAGAGACCCAGTACTTC; CDR3 protein: CASSQGGFSGKETQYF; V gene: TRBV9; D gene: .; J gene: TRBJ2-5; clone size: .
CDR3 DNA: TGCGCCAGCAGCCAGGCCGGGACAGCGCCCAGCACAGATACGCAGTATTTT; CDR3 protein: CASSQAGTAPSTDTQYF; V gene: TRBV4-3; D gene: TRBD1; J gene: TRBJ2-3; clone size: .
CDR3 DNA: TGTGCCAGCAGCTGGCTCAACTATGGCTACACCTTC; CDR3 protein: CASSWLNYGYTF; V gene: TRBV5-4; D gene: .; J gene: TRBJ1-2; clone size: few
CDR3 DNA: TGTGCCAGTAGCGAGGCCTCGAACACTGAAGCTTTCTTT; CDR3 protein: CASSEASNTEAFF; V gene: TRBV19; D gene: .; J gene: TRBJ1-1; clone size: .
CDR3 DNA: TGTGCCAGCAGCGTGGCGGGAGGGACCTACGAGCAGTACTTC; CDR3 protein: CASSVAGGTYEQYF; V gene: TRBV9; D gene: TRBD2; J gene: TRBJ2-7; clone size: .
CDR3 DNA: TGTGCCAGCAGCTCCCCCCGGCTAGCTCTGTCTGAGCAGTTCTTC; CDR3 protein: CASSSPRLALSEQFF; V gene: TRBV5-4; D gene: .; J gene: TRBJ2-1; clone size: .
CDR3 DNA: TGTGCCAGCAGCGCCAACGCGGGGCAAGGGGAGACCCAGTACTTC; CDR3 protein: CASSANAGQGETQYF; V gene: TRBV9; D gene: .; J gene: TRBJ2-5; clone size: .
CDR3 DNA: TGTGCCAGCAGGGGGACAGGCGTAGAAGATACGCAGTATTTT; CDR3 protein: CASRGTGVEDTQYF; V gene: TRBV2; D gene: TRBD1; J gene: TRBJ2-3; clone size: few
CDR3 DNA: TGTGCCAGCAGCCCCTGGGATAGCGGGAGGAATGAGCAGTTCTTC; CDR3 protein: CASSPWDSGRNEQFF; V gene: TRBV7-2; D gene: TRBD2; J gene: TRBJ2-1; clone size: .
CDR3 DNA: TGTGCCACTAGGGACAGGACCTACGAGCAGTACTTC; CDR3 protein: CATRDRTYEQYF; V gene: TRBV19; D gene: TRBD1; J gene: TRBJ2-7; clone size: .
CDR3 DNA: TGTGCCAGCAGCGTACGGGACACTCATGGCTACACCTTC; CDR3 protein: CASSVRDTHGYTF; V gene: TRBV2; D gene: .; J gene: TRBJ1-2; clone size: .
CDR3 DNA: TGTGCCAGCACCCAAGGGGCTAGCGGGAGCTATGAGCAGTTCTTC; CDR3 protein: CASTQGASGSYEQFF; V gene: TRBV7-9; D gene: TRBD2; J gene: TRBJ2-1; clone size: .
CDR3 DNA: TGTGCCAGCTCACCAGGACAGGGTTTTAGCACTGAAGCTTTCTTT; CDR3 protein: CASSPGQGFSTEAFF; V gene: TRBV18; D gene: TRBD1; J gene: TRBJ1-1; clone size: .
CDR3 DNA: TGTGCCAGCAGTATACCGGGGGGACAAGAGACCCAGTACTTC; CDR3 protein: CASSIPGGQETQYF; V gene: TRBV6-6; D gene: TRBD2; J gene: TRBJ2-5; clone size: .
CDR3 DNA: TGTGCCAGCAGCCGAGGGACAGGGTCCTTTGGCTACACCTTC; CDR3 protein: CASSRGTGSFGYTF; V gene: TRBV7-2; D gene: TRBD1; J gene: TRBJ1-2; clone size: .
CDR3 DNA: TGTGCCAGCAGCTTGGGCCCGACAGTGGTCGGGGAGCTGTTTTTT; CDR3 protein: CASSLGPTVVGELFF; V gene: TRBV5-6; D gene: .; J gene: TRBJ2-2; clone size: .
CDR3 DNA: TGTGCCAGCTCACCACTGGACAGGGTGGGCGAGCAGTACTTC; CDR3 protein: CASSPLDRVGEQYF; V gene: TRBV18; D gene: TRBD1; J gene: TRBJ2-7; clone size: .
CDR3 DNA: TGTGCCAGCAGTTACTTGGCGGGGAACTCCTACGAGCAGTACTTC; CDR3 protein: CASSYLAGNSYEQYF; V gene: TRBV6-5; D gene: .; J gene: TRBJ2-7; clone size: .
CDR3 DNA: TGTGCCAGCAGTGATCCCCGGGGTGGGGACACTGAAGCCTTCTTT; CDR3 protein: CASSDPRGGDTEAFF; V gene: TRBV25-1; D gene: .; J gene: TRBJ1-1; clone size: .
CDR3 DNA: TGTGCCAGCAGCTTACCCGGGATAGAGCAGTACTTC; CDR3 protein: CASSLPGIEQYF; V gene: TRBV7-2; D gene: .; J gene: TRBJ2-7; clone size: .
CDR3 DNA: TGCAGCGTTGACCTTCTTACCAGCGGGAGAGTGGATGAGCAGTTCTTC; CDR3 protein: CSVDLLTSGRVDEQFF; V gene: TRBV29-1; D gene: TRBD2; J gene: TRBJ2-1; clone size: .
CDR3 DNA: TGTGCCAGCAGAGGACAGGGGGTCTGGGGCAATCAGCCCCAGCATTTT; CDR3 protein: CASRGQGVWGNQPQHF; V gene: TRBV2; D gene: TRBD1; J gene: TRBJ1-5; clone size: few
CDR3 DNA: TGTGCCAGTAGTGTTCGGACAGACTTTGGCTACACCTTC; CDR3 protein: CASSVRTDFGYTF; V gene: TRBV19; D gene: .; J gene: TRBJ1-2; clone size: once
CDR3 DNA: TGTGCCAGCAGCAAGGACAGGATAATCTACACCTTC; CDR3 protein: CASSKDRIIYTF; V gene: TRBV5-8; D gene: TRBD1; J gene: TRBJ1-2; clone size: .
CDR3 DNA: TGTGCCAGCAGCAAAGCGGCCAACGTCCTGACTTTC; CDR3 protein: CASSKAANVLTF; V gene: TRBV9; D gene: .; J gene: TRBJ2-6; clone size: once
CDR3 DNA: TGCGCCAGCAGCTTGGGAGGGGGGGGCCCCTACAATGAGCAGTTCTTC; CDR3 protein: CASSLGGGGPYNEQFF; V gene: TRBV5-1; D gene: .; J gene: TRBJ2-1; clone size: .
CDR3 DNA: TGTGCCAGCAGGTGGCAGGGGGAGTATAATGAAAAACTGTTTTTT; CDR3 protein: CASRWQGEYNEKLFF; V gene: TRBV6-1; D gene: TRBD1; J gene: TRBJ1-4; clone size: .
CDR3 DNA: TGTGCCAGCAGCGCGGGACAGAAAACCACAGATACGCAGTATTTT; CDR3 protein: CASSAGQKTTDTQYF; V gene: TRBV5-4; D gene: .; J gene: TRBJ2-3; clone size: .
CDR3 DNA: TGTGCCTGGAGTGTGGCCCCAGGGGGTATGGGGAAGCCCCAGCATTTT; CDR3 protein: CAWSVAPGGMGKPQHF; V gene: TRBV30; D gene: TRBD1; J gene: TRBJ1-5; clone size: .
CDR3 DNA: TGTGCCAGCAGTTACGGACAGGGGGTCTTGGTTACGCAGTATTTT; CDR3 protein: CASSYGQGVLVTQYF; V gene: TRBV6-6; D gene: TRBD1; J gene: TRBJ2-3; clone size: .
CDR3 DNA: TGTGCCAGCAGCTTGCAGTCGGAGCAGTACTTC; CDR3 protein: CASSLQSEQYF; V gene: TRBV5-6; D gene: .; J gene: TRBJ2-7; clone size: .
CDR3 DNA: TGTGCCAGCAGCACAAACCGGGACACGAACACCGGGGAGCTGTTTTTT; CDR3 protein: CASSTNRDTNTGELFF; V gene: TRBV11-3; D gene: .; J gene: TRBJ2-2; clone size: few
CDR3 DNA: TGTGCCAGCAGCGTAATCGCGGGGGGCACAGATACGCAGTATTTT; CDR3 protein: CASSVIAGGTDTQYF; V gene: TRBV9; D gene: TRBD2; J gene: TRBJ2-3; clone size: .
CDR3 DNA: TGTGCCAGCAGCCCCGGACAGGGGGGATCGGGGGACCAGTACTTC; CDR3 protein: CASSPGQGGSGDQYF; V gene: TRBV6-6; D gene: TRBD1; J gene: TRBJ2-5; clone size: .
CDR3 DNA: TGTGCCAGCAGTTACATACGGGGCTATGGCTACACCTTC; CDR3 protein: CASSYIRGYGYTF; V gene: TRBV6-5; D gene: .; J gene: TRBJ1-2; clone size: once
CDR3 DNA: TGTGCCAGCAGCTTAGTGCGGGGGGCTCCCTACGAGCAGTACTTC; CDR3 protein: CASSLVRGAPYEQYF; V gene: TRBV7-2; D gene: TRBD2; J gene: TRBJ2-7; clone size: .
CDR3 DNA: TGTGCCAGTAGTATGGGCGCTAGCGGGTGGGATGAGCAGTTCTTC; CDR3 protein: CASSMGASGWDEQFF; V gene: TRBV19; D gene: TRBD2; J gene: TRBJ2-1; clone size: .
CDR3 DNA: TGTGCCATCAACGCGGAAAGGTCCGGGGAGCTGTTTTTT; CDR3 protein: CAINAERSGELFF; V gene: TRBV10-3; D gene: .; J gene: TRBJ2-2; clone size: few
CDR3 DNA: TGTGCCAGCAGAACTACTCCAGCGGGGGACACTGAAGCTTTCTTT; CDR3 protein: CASRTTPAGDTEAFF; V gene: TRBV11-2; D gene: .; J gene: TRBJ1-1; clone size: .
CDR3 DNA: TGCGCCAGCAGCCAAGCACTAGCGGGGGGCCAATACAATGAGCAGTTCTTC; CDR3 protein: CASSQALAGGQYNEQFF; V gene: TRBV4-1; D gene: TRBD2; J gene: TRBJ2-1; clone size: .
CDR3 DNA: TGTGCCAGCAGACGGACCGGGACAGCCATCGAGACCCAGTACTTC; CDR3 protein: CASRRTGTAIETQYF; V gene: TRBV2; D gene: TRBD1; J gene: TRBJ2-5; clone size: .